Below, 9 T cell receptor beta chains from the same sample are listed, as sequenced in a study of post-analysis software for immune sequencing data. Broader study findings: There were five or six TRBV segments more frequent in patients than controls, and TRBV5-6, TRBV5-1 and TRBV20-1 were among them.

Incorporated into the TCR beta cDNA libraries were unique molecular identifiers, which served to reduce PCR and sequencing biases. Using its own MiXCR run on the PCR reads, TCRdb lists one record per CDR3 protein. The sample consists of more than 450,000 distinct CDR3 sequences, 44% of them appearing once. Antigens of these TCRs are unknown. Sample: blood. The receptor set was obtained from a girl between 5 and 17 years old with multiple sclerosis.

This clonotype was seen only a few times. The V call is TRBV10-3, the J call TRBJ1-1; no firm D call. The CDR3 extends over 13 amino acids. Deletions cut 3 bases from V and 0 bases from J, with 5 bases between. Germline values: CDR1 ENHRY, CDR2 SYGVKD. CDR3 protein: CAISDRLNTEAFF. DNA for the CDR3: TGTGCCATCAGTGACAGACTGAACACTGAAGCTTTCTTT.

This clonotype was found a few times. The chain has TRBV5-1 and TRBJ2-1; tentative D call: TRBD2 (5 bases). Germline V gene sequence: CDR1 SGHRS, CDR2 YFSETQ. This CDR3 has 14 residues. V lost 4 bases and J lost 10, with 18 bases in between. CDR3 bases: TGCGCCAGCAGCCCTAGGGCAGCGGAGAGAGAGCAGTTCTTC. Protein sequence: CASSPRAAEREQFF.

This clonotype has only a few counts. The rearrangement links TRBV5-1 to TRBJ2-7; D remains ambiguous. Germline values: CDR1 SGHRS, CDR2 YFSETQ. The V end lost 0 bases, the J end lost 4 bases, and 11 bases lay between the germline ends. The CDR3 extends over 14 amino acids. In nucleotides, the CDR3 is TGCGCCAGCAGCTTGGATCCGGCTCAATACGAGCAGTACTTC. Translating gives CASSLDPAQYEQYF.

The chain has TRBV7-9 and TRBJ1-2, with D perhaps matching TRBD1 (6 bases). CDR1 SEHNR and CDR2 FQNEAQ come from the germline V gene (reference sequence). This CDR3 contains 14 residues. The V gene lost 4 bases and the J gene lost 3 bases, with 12 bases spanning the gap. The CDR3 is CASSSGDIHYGYTF. The CDR3 nucleotides read TGTGCCAGCAGCTCAGGGGACATCCACTATGGCTACACCTTC.

This clonotype was found a few times. V and J are TRBV20-1 and TRBJ2-3; 8 positions match TRBD2. CDR3 length: 13 residues. Trimming removed 7 bases from V and 9 bases from J; junction bases left unmatched: 12. Germline V lookup: CDR1 DFQATT, CDR2 SNEGSKA (reference sequence). This CDR3 reads CSEEVAGFRTQYF. CDR3 in DNA: TGCAGTGAAGAGGTAGCGGGGTTCCGGACGCAGTATTTT.

This chain uses TRBV7-9 with TRBJ2-6; possibly TRBD1 or TRBD2 for D (5 bases each). Trimming removed 3 bases from V and 2 bases from J, with 11 bases in between. This CDR3 comprises 16 residues. Per the germline V gene, CDR1 is SEHNR and CDR2 is FQNEAQ (reference sequence). CDR3 region: CASSFPGGAGANVLTF. CDR3 nucleotide sequence: TGTGCCAGCAGCTTCCCTGGGGGTGCTGGGGCCAACGTCCTGACTTTC. The variable domain in full, with the rest retrieved from reference TRBV7-9 and TRBJ2-6, is DTGVSQNPRHKITKRGQNVTFRCDPISEHNRLYWYRQTLGQGPEFLTYFQNEAQLEKSRLLSDRFSAERPKGSFSTLEIQRTEQGDSAMYLCASSFPGGAGANVLTFGAGSRLTVL.

Concerning this clonotype itself: This likely comes from a read error, as the CDR3 has no conserved phenylalanine or tryptophan at its end. The V gene is TRBV4-2, the J gene TRBJ2-4, with 7 bases fitting TRBD2. The J call may be wrong; the DNA end is better matched by TRBJ2-5. The CDR3 runs to 16 residues. Germline lookup yields CDR1 LGHNA and CDR2 YNFKEQ. The CDR3 sequence is CASSQDRRGSQETQYC. CDR3 DNA: TGTGCCAGCAGCCAAGATCGGCGGGGGAGCCAAGAGACCCAGTACTGC.

This clonotype occurred a few times. V and J are TRBV9 and TRBJ2-7; 9 bases match TRBD2. Germline V gene sequence: CDR1 SGDLS, CDR2 YYNGEE. This CDR3 comprises 16 residues. J was trimmed by 6 bases and V by 4 bases; bases with no gene match: 14. CDR3 in DNA: TGTGCCAGCAGCCCCAGGGATGCGGGGGGGTCCCCCGAGCAGTACTTC. As protein: CASSPRDAGGSPEQYF.

The chain couples TRBV5-5 to TRBJ2-1; D perhaps matches TRBD2 (6 bases). The germline V gene has CDR1 SGHKS and CDR2 YYEKEE (reference sequence). The V end lost 0 bases, the J end lost 2 bases, and 18 bases lay between the germline ends. The CDR3 has 18 amino acids. CDR3 loop: CASSLAPSLASTYNEQFF. CDR3 nucleotides: TGTGCCAGCAGCTTGGCGCCTTCACTAGCCTCCACCTACAATGAGCAGTTCTTC.